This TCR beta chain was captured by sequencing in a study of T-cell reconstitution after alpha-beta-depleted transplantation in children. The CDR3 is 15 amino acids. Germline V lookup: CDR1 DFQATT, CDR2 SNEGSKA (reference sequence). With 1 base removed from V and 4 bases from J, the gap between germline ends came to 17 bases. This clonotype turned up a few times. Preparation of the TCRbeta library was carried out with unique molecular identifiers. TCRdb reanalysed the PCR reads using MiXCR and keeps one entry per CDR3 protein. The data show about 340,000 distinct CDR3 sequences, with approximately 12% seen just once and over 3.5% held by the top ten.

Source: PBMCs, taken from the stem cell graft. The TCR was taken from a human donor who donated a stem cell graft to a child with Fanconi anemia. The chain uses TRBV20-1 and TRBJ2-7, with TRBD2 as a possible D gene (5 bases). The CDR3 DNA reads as TGCAGTGCTAGAGTTTGGGCAGTGGGGAGTTACGAGCAGTACTTC. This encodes CSARVWAVGSYEQYF.